This entry lists 18 T cell receptor beta chains sequenced from one sample in a study of cytomegalovirus exposure and HLA in healthy donors. Here immunoSEQ multiplex PCR was the method, and the copy in TCRdb shows in-frame clones only, minus some. The sample lists 150,000 to 200,000 clones, about nine tenths occurring once. The sequencing sample was made of PBMCs. The receptors here all came from a young man in good health and CMV-seropositive.

CDR3 residues: CASSAAEPNEKLFF. The CDR3 bases are TGTGCCAGCAGCGCCGCAGAACCTAATGAAAAACTGTTTTTT. This chain links TRBV13 with TRBJ1-4; D is uncertain. Germline CDR1 and CDR2: PRHDT and FYEKMQ (reference sequence). Between the trimmed V and J ends, which lost 5 bases and 3 bases, there was a span of 10 bases. There are 14 residues in the CDR3.

In its sample, this clone was seen once. This chain links TRBV7-6 with TRBJ2-1; 8 bases are shared with TRBD2. Germline-derived CDR1 and CDR2 are SGHVS and FNYEAQ. Trimming removed 1 base from V and 1 base from J; junction bases left unmatched: 6. The CDR3 consists of 17 residues. For the CDR3, the DNA is TGTGCCAGCAGCTTAGAATTCACTAGCGGATCCTACAATGAGCAGTTCTTC. As protein: CASSLEFTSGSYNEQFF. The full variable domain, completed using reference TRBV7-6 and TRBJ2-1, is GAGVSQSPRYKVTKRGQDVALRCDPISGHVSLYWYRQALGQGPEFLTYFNYEAQQDKSGLPNDRFSAERPEGSISTLTIQRTEQRDSAMYRCASSLEFTSGSYNEQFFGPGTRLTVL.

The CDR3 DNA is TGTGCCAGCAGTTTATACCCCAGCTCCTACGAGCAGTACTTC. This gives the protein CASSLYPSSYEQYF. J is TRBJ2-7 and V is TRBV27; D not certain. V was clipped by 1 base and J by 0 bases, with 7 bases between them. This CDR3 is built from 14 residues. Germline CDR1 is MNHEY and CDR2 is SMNVEV (reference sequence).

This rearrangement joins TRBV29-1 to TRBJ2-3; a possible D gene is TRBD2 (6 bases). CDR1 is SQVTM, CDR2 ANQGSEA, per germline. CDR3 length equals 15 residues. CDR3 amino acids: CTIRGAAGRTDTQYF. The DNA of the CDR3 is TGCACCATAAGAGGGGCAGCGGGTCGCACAGATACGCAGTATTTT.

This chain joins TRBV25-1 and TRBJ2-7; D may be TRBD1 (6 bases). V was clipped by 0 bases and J by 3 bases, with 15 bases between them. The germline gives CDR1 MGHDK, CDR2 SYGVNS. This CDR3 is built from 16 residues. This CDR3 is CASSEYRDTSGYEQYF. In DNA, the CDR3 is TGTGCCAGCAGTGAATACAGGGACACATCAGGCTACGAGCAGTACTTC.

The rearrangement uses TRBV7-8 and TRBJ2-7; D unclear. Trimming removed 1 base from V and 3 bases from J, with 7 bases in between. Germline V CDR1 and CDR2: SGHVS, FQNEAQ. There are 13 residues in the CDR3. The CDR3 DNA follows: TGTGCCAGCAGCTTAGTTGGAGACTACGAGCAGTACTTC. Translation: CASSLVGDYEQYF.

The rearrangement joins TRBV9 to TRBJ2-1; 7 bases match TRBD2. CDR3 length: 15 residues. The germline V gene has CDR1 SGDLS and CDR2 YYNGEE. V trimming: 4 bases; J trimming: 0 bases; junction bases outside the gene matches: 4. CDR3 sequence: CASSPWDYSYNEQFF. Written as DNA, the CDR3 is TGTGCCAGCAGCCCCTGGGACTACTCCTACAATGAGCAGTTCTTC.

This chain joins TRBV11-2 and TRBJ2-5; D possibly corresponds to TRBD2 (5 bases). The ends were cut back, 4 bases at V and 3 bases at J, with 12 bases in the middle. This CDR3 contains 14 residues. Germline assignment: CDR1 SGHAT and CDR2 FQNNGV. The CDR3 sequence: CASSYRAEKETQYF. CDR3 nucleotides: TGTGCCAGCAGCTACCGAGCGGAGAAAGAGACCCAGTACTTC.

The chain links TRBV4-1 to TRBJ2-3, with unresolved D. The V end was cut by 0 bases, the J end by 0 bases, with 13 bases between. CDR1 and CDR2 from the germline V gene are MGHRA and YSYEKL. This CDR3 is built from 17 residues. The CDR3 DNA follows: TGCGCCAGCAGCCAAGACGGTGCTTTAGTTAGCACAGATACGCAGTATTTT. This codes for CASSQDGALVSTDTQYF.

This clone has more than one count but fewer than ten. This chain joins TRBV7-9 and TRBJ1-5; TRBD1 matches 8 bases. Losses at the gene ends were 5 bases for V and 4 bases for J; bases not matched to a gene: 13. Germline V CDR1 and CDR2: SEHNR, FQNEAQ (reference sequence). The CDR3 totals 17 residues. Here the CDR3 reads CASSTHRGIRVNQPQHF. The CDR3 DNA reads as TGTGCCAGCAGCACCCACAGGGGGATTAGGGTAAATCAGCCCCAGCATTTT.

This chain links TRBV30 with TRBJ2-7; perhaps TRBD2 as D (6 bases). The CDR3 covers 16 residues. Germline-derived CDR1 and CDR2 are GTSNPN and SVGIG (reference sequence). V was trimmed by 8 bases and J by 0 bases, leaving 23 bases between them. The CDR3 loop is CALGPPGTLSSYEQYF. CDR3 nucleotides: TGTGCCCTGGGACCACCAGGGACTTTAAGCTCCTACGAGCAGTACTTC. Using reference TRBV30 and TRBJ2-7 for the parts outside the CDR3, the full variable domain is SQTIHQWPATLVQPVGSPLSLECTVEGTSNPNLYWYRQAAGRGLQLLFYSVGIGQISSEVPQNLSASRPQDRQFILSSKKLLLSDSGFYLCALGPPGTLSSYEQYFGPGTRLTVT.

This clone occurred once. The chain links TRBV2 to TRBJ2-6, with TRBD2 identical over 7 bases. V shed 7 bases, J shed 2 bases, and the junction held 2 bases outside the gene matches. Germline CDR1 and CDR2: SNHLY and FYNNEI. This CDR3 has 14 residues. The CDR3 DNA follows: TGTGCCAGCACGCGGGAGACTGGGGCCAACGTCCTGACTTTC. This gives the protein CASTRETGANVLTF.

The chain employs TRBV11-2 and TRBJ1-3; 9 bases align to TRBD1. J was trimmed by 0 bases and V by 4 bases; bases with no gene match: 4. The germline V gene has CDR1 SGHAT and CDR2 FQNNGV. CDR3 size: 16 residues. As DNA, the CDR3 is TGTGCCAGCAGCTCGACAGGGGGTACCTCTGGAAACACCATATATTTT. As protein: CASSSTGGTSGNTIYF.

The J gene is TRBJ2-7, the V gene TRBV9; D is perhaps TRBD1 (8 bases). The CDR3 has 15 amino acids. Germline V gives CDR1 SGDLS, CDR2 YYNGEE. The ends were cut back, 4 bases at V and 2 bases at J, with 16 bases in the middle. The CDR3 coding sequence is TGTGCCAGCAGCCAGGGGGCGGGAGCCCCCTACGAGCAGTACTTC. It codes for CASSQGAGAPYEQYF.

This clone was recorded once. This CDR3 reads CASRRTGGANTEAFF. The CDR3 nucleotides read TGTGCCAGCAGGAGGACAGGGGGGGCGAACACTGAAGCTTTCTTT. V gene TRBV11-3 combines with J gene TRBJ1-1, with 10 nucleotides matching TRBD1. The CDR3 is 15 amino acids. V trimming: 6 bases; J trimming: 1 base; junction bases outside the gene matches: 5. From germline, CDR1 is SGHNT and CDR2 YENEEA.

The V call is TRBV13, the J call TRBJ2-3; 8 bases align to TRBD2. The length of the CDR3 is 17 residues. The V gene's germline CDR1 is PRHDT and CDR2 FYEKMQ (reference sequence). J gave up 3 bases and V 1 base, and 9 bases lay outside the gene matches. The CDR3 bases are TGTGCCAGCAGCTTAGCGGGAGGGCCAAGGGGTACAGATACGCAGTATTTT. It specifies CASSLAGGPRGTDTQYF.

This clone appeared once. The V gene is TRBV4-1, the J gene TRBJ1-2; TRBD1 aligns across 9 bases. CDR1 is MGHRA, CDR2 YSYEKL, per germline. Losses at the gene ends were 0 bases for V and 8 bases for J; bases not matched to a gene: 10. This CDR3 is 16 amino acids long. The CDR3 reads CASSQERTGANGGYTF. CDR3 coding DNA: TGCGCCAGCAGCCAAGAAAGGACAGGGGCCAATGGGGGCTACACCTTC.

This rearrangement joins TRBV19 to TRBJ1-2; D unresolved. Germline CDR1 is LNHDA and CDR2 is SQIVND (reference sequence). V was clipped by 2 bases and J by 1 base, with 5 bases between them. This CDR3 is built from 13 residues. CDR3 amino acids: CASSIPGNYGYTF. The CDR3 DNA sequence: TGTGCCAGTAGTATACCGGGTAACTATGGCTACACCTTC.